The clone carrying this T cell receptor (beta chain) was recorded a few times. The antigen remains unidentified. These data are taken from a study of OX40 agonist ivuxolimab in advanced cancers. Overall study findings and caveats: CD4+ and CD8+ T cells in blood underwent clonal expansion by week 6 at 0.1 to 3.0 mg/kg.

Some clones are missing from TCRdb's copy, which holds only in-frame ones; the method was immunoSEQ multiplex PCR. This repertoire shows fewer than 40,000 clones, about three quarters found once; its top ten account for about 12%. The receptor was derived from an adult with an advanced solid tumor such as melanoma, head and neck, liver or kidney cancer. The specimen was CD4+ or CD8+ T cells sorted from blood, collected in a trial of the OX40 agonist ivuxolimab.

CDR3: CASSVGGGGGTGELFF. CDR3 nucleotide sequence: TGTGCCAGCAGCGTGGGAGGGGGAGGTGGCACCGGGGAGCTGTTTTTT. The chain carries TRBV9 and TRBJ2-2; weak D call: TRBD2 (7 bases). This CDR3 is 16 amino acids long. Germline assignment: CDR1 SGDLS and CDR2 YYNGEE. Trimming shortened V by 2 bases and J by 4 bases, and 15 bases separated the two germline ends. Drawing the rest from reference TRBV9 and TRBJ2-2, the complete variable domain is DSGVTQTPKHLITATGQRVTLRCSPRSGDLSVYWYQQSLDQGLQFLIQYYNGEERAKGNILERFSAQQFPDLHSELNLSSLELGDSALYFCASSVGGGGGTGELFFGEGSRLTVL.